The 30 T cell receptor beta chains below all came from one sample that was sequenced in a study of cytotoxic CD8 clonotypes in ibrutinib-treated CLL. Only in-frame clones appear in the TCRdb table, and some are missing; sequencing was by immunoSEQ multiplex PCR. Of about 140,000 clones listed, over 75% are singletons. The sample in question was PBMCs, obtained after 36 months of ibrutinib treatment. The receptors were sampled from a human donor with chronic lymphocytic leukemia.

V and J are TRBV7-9 and TRBJ2-1; the D gene is possibly TRBD2 (6 bases). Germline V gene sequence: CDR1 SEHNR, CDR2 FQNEAQ (reference sequence). V was clipped by 2 bases and J by 8 bases, with 16 bases between them. There are 15 residues in the CDR3. The CDR3 bases are TGTGCCAGCAGCTTACTCGCGGGAAAAGTTGATGAGCAGTTCTTC. This encodes CASSLLAGKVDEQFF.

V usage is TRBV30 and J usage is TRBJ2-1; D may be TRBD2 (5 bases). From germline, CDR1 is GTSNPN and CDR2 SVGIG (reference sequence). V was pared by 4 bases and J by 6 bases, with 10 bases between. The CDR3 runs to 12 residues. DNA for the CDR3: TGTGCCTGGATCGGCCGGGGCAATGAGCAGTTCTTC. Translated, it gives CAWIGRGNEQFF.

The V call is TRBV6-5, the J call TRBJ1-2, with D possibly being TRBD1 (5 bases). Germline-derived CDR1 and CDR2 are MNHEY and SVGAGI. Trimming took 6 bases from V and 5 from J, leaving 13 bases between them. The CDR3 spans 13 residues. The CDR3: CASSPSGVYGYTF. CDR3 bases: TGTGCCAGCAGCCCCTCGGGGGTTTATGGCTACACCTTC.

The chain has TRBV7-7 and TRBJ2-7; TRBD2 is a possible D gene (5 bases). V shed 0 bases and J shed 3 bases, with 9 bases lying between them. The CDR3 contains 14 residues. Germline values: CDR1 SSHAT, CDR2 FNYEAQ (reference sequence). The CDR3 sequence: CASSLAPAGYEQYF. Written as DNA, the CDR3 is TGTGCCAGCAGCTTAGCCCCTGCGGGCTACGAGCAGTACTTC.

This clone was recorded once. The V gene is TRBV4-2, the J gene TRBJ2-2; TRBD1 matches at 7 bases. The V gene's germline CDR1 is LGHNA and CDR2 YNFKEQ. This CDR3 is 18 amino acids long. V shed 0 bases and J 0 bases; nucleotides not matched to a gene: 7. As DNA, the CDR3 is TGTGCCAGCAGCCAAGATGGGGCAGGGGGTACGAACACCGGGGAGCTGTTTTTT. Protein: CASSQDGAGGTNTGELFF.

The CDR3 here is CASSRGLAVGSYNEQFF. In DNA form, the CDR3 reads TGTGCCAGCAGCCGCGGACTAGCGGTGGGTTCCTACAATGAGCAGTTCTTC. J is TRBJ2-1 and V is TRBV5-4, with 10 nucleotides matching TRBD2. Germline-derived CDR1 and CDR2 are SGHNT and YYREEE (reference sequence). Losses at the gene ends were 4 bases for V and 1 base for J; bases not matched to a gene: 8. This CDR3 region has 17 residues.

This chain uses TRBV4-1 with TRBJ2-1; the D is unclear. Looked up from germline, CDR1 is MGHRA and CDR2 is YSYEKL. The CDR3 is 16 residues long. Trimming removed 2 bases at V and 8 bases at J, with 19 bases between. The CDR3 sequence is CASSQPPWERFYEQFF. CDR3 in DNA: TGCGCCAGCAGCCAACCCCCCTGGGAAAGGTTTTATGAGCAGTTCTTC.

The rearrangement links TRBV5-1 to TRBJ1-2, with TRBD1 identical over 7 bases. Per the germline V gene, CDR1 is SGHRS and CDR2 is YFSETQ. The J segment lost 8 bases and the V segment lost 3 bases, leaving 10 bases of the junction unmatched. CDR3 length: 14 residues. CDR3 protein: CASSSGGTVGGYTF. The CDR3 bases are TGCGCCAGCAGCTCCGGAGGGACAGTCGGAGGCTACACCTTC.

The chain uses TRBV29-1 and TRBJ1-2, with a weak D call TRBD1 (5 bases). Looked up from germline, CDR1 is SQVTM and CDR2 is ANQGSEA. This CDR3 region has 14 residues. V gave up 6 bases and J gave up 3 bases, with 17 bases separating them. As DNA, the CDR3 is TGCAGCGTGGGCCCCAGGGTGCGAGACTATGGCTACACCTTC. Translating it yields CSVGPRVRDYGYTF.

The chain uses TRBV6-5 and TRBJ1-1, with no clear D. With 4 bases removed from V and 3 bases from J, the gap between germline ends came to 12 bases. Germline CDR1 and CDR2: MNHEY and SVGAGI. CDR3 length: 14 residues. This CDR3 is CASSSPGGYTEAFF. The CDR3 DNA is TGTGCCAGCAGTTCCCCCGGCGGGTACACTGAAGCTTTCTTT.

The chain links TRBV2 to TRBJ1-2; unclear D gene. Looked up from germline, CDR1 is SNHLY and CDR2 is FYNNEI. There are 10 residues in the CDR3. The germline V and J ends were trimmed by 8 bases and 5 bases, with 6 bases remaining between them. The CDR3 loop is CASQNYGYTF. The CDR3 nucleotides are TGTGCCAGCCAAAATTATGGCTACACCTTC. Full variable domain (rest looked up from reference TRBV2 and TRBJ1-2): EPEVTQTPSHQVTQMGQEVILRCVPISNHLYFYWYRQILGQKVEFLVSFYNNEISEKSEIFDDQFSVERPDGSNFTLKIRSTKLEDSAMYFCASQNYGYTFGSGTRLTVV.

This clone was found a few times. CDR3 protein: CASSTRQEATGELFF. CDR3 coding DNA: TGTGCCAGCAGCACCCGACAAGAGGCCACCGGGGAGCTGTTTTTT. This chain connects TRBV5-4 to TRBJ2-2, with no clear D. CDR1 is SGHNT and CDR2 is YYREEE in the germline V gene (reference sequence). The CDR3 length is 15 residues. V lost 4 bases to trimming and J lost 4 bases, with 14 bases between them.

The chain is built from TRBV6-1 and TRBJ1-1; no clear D. CDR1 and CDR2 (germline): MNHNS, SASEGT. This CDR3 contains 11 residues. Trimming left V 5 bases short and J 9 bases short, with 10 bases between. The CDR3 loop is CASSYGLKAFF. The CDR3 region has the DNA TGTGCCAGCAGTTACGGGCTTAAAGCTTTCTTT.

V gene TRBV5-1 combines with J gene TRBJ1-1; 11 bases line up with TRBD1. CDR3 length: 12 residues. V lost 7 bases and J lost 4; bases outside the gene matches: 0. From germline, CDR1 is SGHRS and CDR2 YFSETQ. The CDR3 sequence is CASGQGATEAFF. CDR3 DNA sequence: TGCGCCAGCGGACAGGGGGCCACTGAAGCTTTCTTT.

The chain's CDR3 is CASSARTSGTGSGELFF. The CDR3 DNA is TGTGCCAGCAGCGCGAGGACTAGCGGGACCGGATCCGGGGAGCTGTTTTTT. The chain uses TRBV7-3 and TRBJ2-2; 12 bases align to TRBD2. V lost 5 bases to trimming and J lost 6 bases; unmatched junction nucleotides: 10. The CDR3 has 17 residues. From germline, CDR1 is SGHTA and CDR2 FQGTGA.

The chain is built from TRBV18 and TRBJ2-7, with unresolved D. The CDR3 is 12 residues long. V dropped 4 bases and J dropped 10 bases, with 14 bases sitting between them. Germline V gives CDR1 KGHSH, CDR2 LQKENI. The CDR3 region has the DNA TGTGCCAGCTCACGACAAAGGATTCGTCAGTACTTC. The encoded protein is CASSRQRIRQYF.

The chain carries TRBV6-5 and TRBJ2-3; possibly TRBD1 for D (7 bases). V was clipped by 1 base and J by 7 bases, with 18 bases between them. CDR3 size: 16 residues. Germline CDR1 MNHEY, CDR2 SVGAGI. The CDR3 coding sequence is TGTGCCAGCAGTTACTGGTCAGGGGGGCCCTTAAATACGCAGTATTTT. The encoded protein is CASSYWSGGPLNTQYF.

In regard to this clone: Other DNA sequences in this sample translate to the same CDR3. V is TRBV7-9 and J is TRBJ2-7, with D perhaps matching TRBD2 (5 bases). Trimming stripped 0 bases from V and 3 bases from J, with 6 bases between. CDR3 length: 13 amino acids. Germline assignment: CDR1 SEHNR and CDR2 FQNEAQ (reference sequence). This CDR3 is CASSLAGGYEQYF. The CDR3 DNA is TGTGCCAGCAGCTTAGCTGGAGGCTACGAGCAGTACTTC.

This clone came up a few times. Other nucleotide sequences from this sample produce the same CDR3. This rearrangement joins TRBV20-1 to TRBJ2-5, with no clear D. Trimming removed 4 bases at V and 2 bases at J, with 2 bases between. Germline assignment: CDR1 DFQATT and CDR2 SNEGSKA (reference sequence). This CDR3 region has 10 residues. CDR3 sequence: CSAIQETQYF. CDR3 nucleotides: TGCAGTGCTATACAAGAGACCCAGTACTTC.

This clone was seen only a few times. V is TRBV29-1 and J is TRBJ2-5, with 9 bases lining up with TRBD1. Looked up from germline, CDR1 is SQVTM and CDR2 is ANQGSEA. Trimming cost V 7 bases and J 4 bases; bases outside gene matches: 4. The CDR3 length is 12 residues. DNA of the CDR3: TGCAGCGCACAGGGGGCTTTAGAGACCCAGTACTTC. Translated, it gives CSAQGALETQYF.

The chain carries TRBV4-1 and TRBJ1-1; the D is unclear. From germline, CDR1 is MGHRA and CDR2 YSYEKL. V shed 1 base and J shed 2 bases, with 14 bases lying between them. There are 16 residues in the CDR3. For the CDR3, the DNA is TGCGCCAGCAGCCAAGTGAGAGCGAGGGCTAACACTGAAGCTTTCTTT. It translates to CASSQVRARANTEAFF.

The chain recombines TRBV30 with TRBJ1-4, with D possibly TRBD1 on 5 matching bases. Trimming left V 0 bases short and J 7 bases short, with 15 bases between. The CDR3 covers 15 residues. The germline gives CDR1 GTSNPN, CDR2 SVGIG (reference sequence). CDR3 coding DNA: TGTGCCTGGAGTGTAGGTGGAGGGGTTGGTGAAAAACTGTTTTTT. Protein: CAWSVGGGVGEKLFF.

This clone turned up a few times. This sample also contains other DNA sequences that code for the same CDR3. The chain is built from TRBV19 and TRBJ1-5; TRBD1 agrees at 7 bases. V was pared by 6 bases and J by 2 bases, with 1 base of the junction left unmatched. There are 13 residues in the CDR3. CDR1 and CDR2 from the germline V gene are LNHDA and SQIVND (reference sequence). This chain's CDR3 is CASRDRGNQPQHF. The CDR3 coding sequence is TGTGCCAGTAGAGACAGGGGCAATCAGCCCCAGCATTTT. The whole variable domain, remainder taken from reference TRBV19 and TRBJ1-5, is DGGITQSPKYLFRKEGQNVTLSCEQNLNHDAMYWYRQDPGQGLRLIYYSQIVNDFQKGDIAEGYSVSREKKESFPLTVTSAQKNPTAFYLCASRDRGNQPQHFGDGTRLSIL.

The V and J genes are TRBV5-4 and TRBJ1-4, with 7 bases identical to TRBD1. The germline gives CDR1 SGHNT, CDR2 YYREEE (reference sequence). V lost 4 bases, J lost 8 bases, and 8 bases stayed unmatched. This CDR3 is built from 14 residues. Written as DNA, the CDR3 is TGTGCCAGCAGCCCGGGACGAGGGGGCGAAAAACTGTTTTTT. It translates to CASSPGRGGEKLFF.

The chain uses TRBV7-9 and TRBJ2-5; 7 bases are shared with TRBD1. The CDR3 runs to 13 residues. V dropped 5 bases and J dropped 6; count of bases not matched to a gene: 6. Germline V gene data show CDR1 as SEHNR and CDR2 as FQNEAQ (reference sequence). The CDR3 is CASSVDRVQTQYF. The CDR3 DNA reads TGTGCCAGCAGCGTAGACAGGGTCCAGACCCAGTACTTC.

The CDR3 bases are TGCGCCAGCAGCCCCAGACAGAACAATGAGCAGTTCTTC. Translated, it gives CASSPRQNNEQFF. The rearrangement joins TRBV5-1 to TRBJ2-1, with a tentative D call TRBD1 (5 bases). Germline CDR1 and CDR2: SGHRS and YFSETQ. The CDR3 runs to 13 residues. Trimming cost V 4 bases and J 5 bases, with 10 bases left between them.

The chain links TRBV6-1 to TRBJ1-2, with D possibly matching TRBD1 (6 bases). The V gene lost 4 bases and the J gene lost 3 bases, with 12 bases spanning the gap. This CDR3 is 14 amino acids long. Germline CDR1 reads MNHNS; CDR2 reads SASEGT. In DNA, the CDR3 is TGTGCCAGCAGTGTCACAGGGAACTACTATGGCTACACCTTC. It is translated as CASSVTGNYYGYTF.

The rearrangement links TRBV6-5 to TRBJ2-3, with D perhaps given as TRBD1 or TRBD2 (5 bases each). CDR3 length: 11 residues. Germline V gene lookup returns CDR1 MNHEY and CDR2 SVGAGI. Trimming stripped 6 bases from V and 12 bases from J, with 13 bases between. CDR3 protein: CASRFHGAQYF. The CDR3 nucleotides read TGTGCCAGCAGGTTCCACGGGGCTCAGTATTTT.

The rearrangement links TRBV6-5 to TRBJ1-2, with D possibly being TRBD1 (6 bases). CDR3 size: 14 residues. V was trimmed by 0 bases and J by 8 bases, leaving 13 bases between them. The germline CDR1 and CDR2 sequences are MNHEY and SVGAGI. The CDR3 is CASSYSPRGYGYTF. The DNA of the CDR3 is TGTGCCAGCAGTTACTCGCCCAGGGGCTACGGCTACACCTTC.

This clone was observed once. The J gene is TRBJ2-1, the V gene TRBV29-1; TRBD2 matches at 7 bases. CDR1 and CDR2 (germline): SQVTM, ANQGSEA. CDR3 length: 16 residues. With V trimmed by 3 bases and J by 0 bases, 8 bases remained unmatched. This CDR3 is CSVERLAASSYNEQFF. CDR3 coding DNA: TGCAGCGTTGAGAGGCTAGCGGCAAGCTCCTACAATGAGCAGTTCTTC.